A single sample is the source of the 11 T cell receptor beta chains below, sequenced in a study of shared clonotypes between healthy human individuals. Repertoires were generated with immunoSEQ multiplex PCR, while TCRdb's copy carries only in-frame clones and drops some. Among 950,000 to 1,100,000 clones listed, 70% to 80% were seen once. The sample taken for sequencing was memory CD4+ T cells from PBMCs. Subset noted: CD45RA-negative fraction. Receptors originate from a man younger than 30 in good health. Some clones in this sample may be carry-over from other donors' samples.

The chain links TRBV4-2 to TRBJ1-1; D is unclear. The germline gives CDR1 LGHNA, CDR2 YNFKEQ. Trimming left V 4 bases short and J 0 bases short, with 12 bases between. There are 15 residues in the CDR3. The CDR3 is CASSPRVEMNTEAFF. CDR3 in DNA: TGTGCCAGCAGCCCCCGGGTGGAGATGAACACTGAAGCTTTCTTT.

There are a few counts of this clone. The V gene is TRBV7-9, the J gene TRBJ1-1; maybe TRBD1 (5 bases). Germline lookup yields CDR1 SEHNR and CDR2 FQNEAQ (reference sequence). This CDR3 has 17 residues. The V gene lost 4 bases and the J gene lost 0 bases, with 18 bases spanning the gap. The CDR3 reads CASSSRGVPPMNTEAFF. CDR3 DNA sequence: TGTGCCAGCAGCTCGAGGGGCGTCCCCCCGATGAACACTGAAGCTTTCTTT.

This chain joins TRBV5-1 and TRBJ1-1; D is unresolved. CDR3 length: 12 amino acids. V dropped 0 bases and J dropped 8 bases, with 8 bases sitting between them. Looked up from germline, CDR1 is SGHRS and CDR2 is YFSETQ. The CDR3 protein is CASSLVGVEAFF. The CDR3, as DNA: TGCGCCAGCAGCTTGGTGGGAGTCGAAGCTTTCTTT.

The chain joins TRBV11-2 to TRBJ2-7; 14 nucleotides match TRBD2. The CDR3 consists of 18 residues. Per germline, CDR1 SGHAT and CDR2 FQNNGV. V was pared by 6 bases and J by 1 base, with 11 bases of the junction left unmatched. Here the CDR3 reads CASRSIRLAGGVSYEQYF. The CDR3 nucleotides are TGTGCCAGCAGATCGATCAGACTAGCGGGAGGGGTGTCCTACGAGCAGTACTTC.

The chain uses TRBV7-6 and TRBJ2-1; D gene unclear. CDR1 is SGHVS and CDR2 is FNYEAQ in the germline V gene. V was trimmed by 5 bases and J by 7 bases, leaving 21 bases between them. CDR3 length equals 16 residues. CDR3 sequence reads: CASSPFTRAGTNEQFF. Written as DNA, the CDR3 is TGTGCCAGCAGCCCCTTTACCCGGGCAGGTACGAATGAGCAGTTCTTC.

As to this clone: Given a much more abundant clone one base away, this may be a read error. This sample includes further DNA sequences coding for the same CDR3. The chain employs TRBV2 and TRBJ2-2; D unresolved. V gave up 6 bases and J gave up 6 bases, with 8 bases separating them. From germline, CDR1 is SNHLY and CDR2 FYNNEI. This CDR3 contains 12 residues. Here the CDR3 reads CASSLGAGELFF. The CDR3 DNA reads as TGTGCCAGCAGCCTCGGCGCCGGGGAGCTGTTTTTT. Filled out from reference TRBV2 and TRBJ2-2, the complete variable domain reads EPEVTQTPSHQVTQMGQEVILRCVPISNHLYFYWYRQILGQKVEFLVSFYNNEISEKSEIFDDQFSVERPDGSNFTLKIRSTKLEDSAMYFCASSLGAGELFFGEGSRLTVL.

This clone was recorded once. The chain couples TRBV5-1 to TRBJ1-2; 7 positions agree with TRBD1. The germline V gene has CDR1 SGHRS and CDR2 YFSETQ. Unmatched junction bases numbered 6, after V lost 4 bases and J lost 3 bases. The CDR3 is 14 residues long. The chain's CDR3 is CASSPRQGDYGYTF. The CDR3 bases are TGCGCCAGCAGCCCGCGACAGGGTGACTATGGCTACACCTTC.

CDR3 in amino acids: CASSSTGGEGYTF. The CDR3 DNA reads as TGTGCCAGCAGCTCCACAGGGGGAGAAGGCTACACCTTC. The V and J genes are TRBV28 and TRBJ1-2; 8 nucleotides line up with TRBD1. Trimming took 6 bases from V and 8 from J; bases not matched to a gene: 8. The CDR3 length is 13 residues. The germline V gene has CDR1 MDHEN and CDR2 SYDVKM.

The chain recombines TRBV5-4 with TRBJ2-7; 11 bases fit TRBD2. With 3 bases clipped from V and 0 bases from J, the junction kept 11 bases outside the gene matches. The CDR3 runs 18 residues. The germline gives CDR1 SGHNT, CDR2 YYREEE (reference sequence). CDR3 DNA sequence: TGTGCCAGCAGCTCTGGACTAGCGGGCTCACAAGTCTCCTACGAGCAGTACTTC. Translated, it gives CASSSGLAGSQVSYEQYF.

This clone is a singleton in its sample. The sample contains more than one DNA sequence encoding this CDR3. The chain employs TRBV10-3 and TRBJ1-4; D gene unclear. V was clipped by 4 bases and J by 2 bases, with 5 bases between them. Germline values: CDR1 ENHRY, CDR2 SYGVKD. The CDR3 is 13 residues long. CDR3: CAISVGTNEKLFF. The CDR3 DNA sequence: TGTGCCATCAGTGTTGGGACTAATGAAAAACTGTTTTTT.

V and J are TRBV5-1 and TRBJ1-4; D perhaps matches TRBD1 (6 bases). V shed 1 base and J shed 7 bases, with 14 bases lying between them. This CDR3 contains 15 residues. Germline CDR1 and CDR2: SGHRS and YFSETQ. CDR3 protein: CASSLHRVGIEKLFF. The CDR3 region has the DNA TGCGCCAGCAGCTTGCACAGGGTCGGGATTGAAAAACTGTTTTTT.